These 22 T cell receptor beta chains originate from one sample sequenced in a study of T-cell reconstitution after alpha-beta-depleted transplantation in children. Unique molecular identifiers were incorporated when the TCRbeta library was constructed. TCRdb re-called the PCR reads through MiXCR, storing one row per CDR3 protein. The table records 250,000 to 300,000 distinct CDR3 sequences, about 9.9% of them present only once. Specimen: peripheral blood, collected 180 days after TCRalphabeta/CD19-depleted stem cell transplant. The origin of the receptors is a male patient under 10 years old who had a stem cell transplant for chronic granulomatous disease, so the T cells may come from the graft donor.

This clonotype was seen repeatedly, ten times or more. This chain uses TRBV19 with TRBJ1-1; no clear D gene. Between the trimmed V and J ends, which lost 9 bases and 2 bases, there was a span of 16 bases. This CDR3 spans 14 amino acids. CDR1 is LNHDA, CDR2 SQIVND, per germline (reference sequence). The CDR3 here is CASFDRRINTEAFF. In DNA form, the CDR3 reads TGTGCCAGCTTTGATAGGCGAATCAACACTGAAGCTTTCTTT.

This clonotype was observed many times. V and J are TRBV2 and TRBJ2-1; 9 bases are shared with TRBD2. The germline V gene has CDR1 SNHLY and CDR2 FYNNEI. V lost 0 bases and J lost 12; bases outside the gene matches: 6. The CDR3 is 14 residues long. Here the CDR3 reads CASSEALDSGRQFF. In nucleotides, the CDR3 is TGTGCCAGCAGTGAAGCGCTTGATAGCGGGAGGCAGTTCTTC.

This clonotype came up many times. The V call is TRBV7-2, the J call TRBJ1-1, with D unclear. The CDR3 is made up of 12 amino acids. Trimming took 5 bases from V and 7 from J, leaving 11 bases between them. Germline assignment: CDR1 SGHTA and CDR2 FQGNSA. DNA of the CDR3: TGTGCCAGCAGCCTACAATTCCTTGAAGCTTTCTTT. Translated, it gives CASSLQFLEAFF.

This chain uses TRBV20-1 with TRBJ1-5; D perhaps matches TRBD1 (5 bases). V gave up 6 bases and J gave up 2 bases, with 23 bases separating them. Germline V gene lookup returns CDR1 DFQATT and CDR2 SNEGSKA (reference sequence). This CDR3 contains 17 residues. The CDR3: CSAQRDEGSARNQPQHF. Here the CDR3 DNA reads TGCAGTGCCCAAAGGGACGAGGGGAGCGCGCGCAATCAGCCCCAGCATTTT.

This clonotype has at least ten counts. The V call is TRBV12-3 or TRBV12-4, the J call TRBJ2-2, with 7 bases aligning to TRBD2. V shed 3 bases and J 1 base; nucleotides not matched to a gene: 5. The CDR3 length is 16 residues. The CDR3 loop is CASSFRLAENTGELFF. In nucleotides, the CDR3 is TGTGCCAGCAGTTTTAGGCTAGCGGAGAACACCGGGGAGCTGTTTTTT.

This clonotype was found many times. V gene TRBV12-3 or TRBV12-4 combines with J gene TRBJ2-1, with D perhaps assigned TRBD1 or TRBD2 (5 bases each). With 7 bases removed from V and 0 bases from J, the gap between germline ends came to 16 bases. The CDR3 runs to 16 residues. The CDR3 protein is CASTVGPTSSYNEQFF. CDR3 in DNA: TGTGCCAGCACCGTGGGACCGACGAGCTCCTACAATGAGCAGTTCTTC.

This clonotype occurred many times. The genes are TRBV7-6 and TRBJ2-3; perhaps TRBD1 as D (6 bases). The CDR3 spans 14 residues. The V end lost 5 bases, the J end lost 4 bases, and 13 bases lay between the germline ends. The germline gives CDR1 SGHVS, CDR2 FNYEAQ. CDR3 residues: CASSAHEGADTQYF. The CDR3 DNA is TGTGCCAGCAGCGCTCACGAGGGGGCAGATACGCAGTATTTT.

Comment on this clonotype: A much larger clonotype is one base distant, so this may be a read error. The chain links TRBV12-3 or TRBV12-4 to TRBJ1-1; D remains ambiguous. This CDR3 region has 12 residues. Between the trimmed V and J ends, which lost 9 bases and 6 bases, there was a span of 14 bases. CDR3 in amino acids: CARSPGFSEAFF. The CDR3 region has the DNA TGTGCCAGAAGTCCGGGTTTTTCTGAAGCTTTCTTT.

This clonotype has at least ten counts. The chain joins TRBV20-1 to TRBJ2-7; TRBD1 agrees at 8 bases. The germline CDR1 and CDR2 sequences are DFQATT and SNEGSKA (reference sequence). With 4 bases clipped from V and 0 bases from J, the junction kept 2 bases outside the gene matches. The CDR3 loop spans 13 amino acids. Here the CDR3 DNA reads TGCAGTGCTAAGACAGGGGTCTCCTACGAGCAGTACTTC. Protein sequence: CSAKTGVSYEQYF.

On this clonotype: A much larger clone sits a single nucleotide away, making a read error possible. The chain couples TRBV20-1 to TRBJ2-7; the D gene is possibly TRBD1 (6 bases). CDR1 DFQATT and CDR2 SNEGSKA come from the germline V gene (reference sequence). With 3 bases removed from V and 3 bases from J, the gap between germline ends came to 27 bases. The length of the CDR3 is 18 residues. This CDR3 is CSARSAPRAGVVFYEQYF. In DNA, the CDR3 is TGCAGTGCTAGGAGTGCCCCACGAGCAGGGGTAGTGTTCTACGAGCAGTACTTC.

This clonotype appeared many times. The chain has TRBV19 and TRBJ2-3; D remains unclear. Germline CDR1 reads LNHDA; CDR2 reads SQIVND (reference sequence). This CDR3 comprises 16 residues. The V end was cut by 4 bases, the J end by 6 bases, with 20 bases between. As DNA, the CDR3 is TGTGCCAGTAGTAGAGCTCCCCCCCCGTACATCGATACGCAGTATTTT. It codes for CASSRAPPPYIDTQYF.

This clonotype occurred many times. This chain connects TRBV29-1 to TRBJ2-2, with 8 bases matching TRBD1. Trimming took 6 bases from V and 3 from J; bases not matched to a gene: 12. Germline V CDR1 and CDR2: SQVTM, ANQGSEA. The CDR3 is made up of 16 amino acids. This chain's CDR3 is CSVRRTGGLYTGELFF. The CDR3 nucleotides read TGCAGCGTCCGCAGAACAGGGGGTTTGTACACCGGGGAGCTGTTTTTT.

This clonotype was counted at least ten times. V is TRBV4-1 and J is TRBJ1-5; 7 bases agree with TRBD1. This CDR3 contains 16 residues. Germline loops: CDR1 MGHRA, CDR2 YSYEKL. Trimming at V came to 0 bases and at J to 4 bases, leaving 6 bases not matched to a gene. For the CDR3, the DNA is TGCGCCAGCAGCCAAGATGGGACCAGGGGGAATCAGCCCCAGCATTTT. It encodes CASSQDGTRGNQPQHF.

In its sample, this clonotype was seen many times. The chain carries TRBV18 and TRBJ1-5; unclear D gene. The CDR3 contains 13 residues. Germline V gene data show CDR1 as KGHSH and CDR2 as LQKENI. V lost 3 bases, J lost 4 bases, and 7 bases lay in between. CDR3 in amino acids: CASSPGLNQPQHF. The CDR3, as DNA: TGTGCCAGCTCACCGGGTCTTAATCAGCCCCAGCATTTT.

To note about this clonotype: A read error may explain this, as a much larger clone is one base away. The V gene is TRBV6-1, the J gene TRBJ2-1; 8 positions match TRBD1. Germline V CDR1 and CDR2: MNHNS, SASEGT. With V trimmed by 6 bases and J by 2 bases, 6 bases remained unmatched. The CDR3 has 15 amino acids. The CDR3 here is CASSNTGGPYNEQFF. CDR3 bases: TGTGCCAGCAGCAACACAGGGGGACCCTACAATGAGCAGTTCTTC.

This clonotype was found a few times. The chain recombines TRBV4-2 with TRBJ2-3; TRBD2 aligns across 8 bases. Germline V lookup: CDR1 LGHNA, CDR2 YNFKEQ. The CDR3 covers 17 residues. J lost 2 bases, V lost 0 bases, and 7 bases had no gene match. The CDR3 DNA sequence: TGTGCCAGCAGCCAAGACTTTTCTAGCGGGTACACAGATACGCAGTATTTT. Its translation is CASSQDFSSGYTDTQYF.

This clonotype occurred a few times. The chain recombines TRBV18 with TRBJ2-1; a weak D match, TRBD1 (6 bases). CDR3 length: 13 amino acids. Trimming took 4 bases from V and 7 from J, leaving 11 bases between them. Germline lookup yields CDR1 KGHSH and CDR2 LQKENI. The CDR3 spells CASSRNRVNEQFF. CDR3 DNA sequence: TGTGCCAGCTCACGGAACAGGGTTAATGAGCAGTTCTTC.

There are many counts of this clonotype. This sequence joins TRBV28 and TRBJ2-7; D is unclear. The CDR3 is 11 residues long. The V gene lost 8 bases and the J gene lost 4 bases, with 9 bases spanning the gap. Germline loops: CDR1 MDHEN, CDR2 SYDVKM. CDR3 in amino acids: CASLFRYEQYF. The CDR3 DNA reads as TGTGCCAGCCTTTTTCGTTACGAGCAGTACTTC.

Regarding this clonotype: A single base separates this from a much larger clone, so it may be a read error. The chain employs TRBV5-1 and TRBJ2-1; 9 nucleotides line up with TRBD2. Germline CDR1 SGHRS, CDR2 YFSETQ. The CDR3 extends over 15 amino acids. V shed 4 bases and J 5 bases; nucleotides not matched to a gene: 7. The CDR3 DNA follows: TGCGCCAGCAGCCCCAGGACTAGCGCAAACAATGAGCAGTTCTTC. Its translation is CASSPRTSANNEQFF.

In its sample, this clonotype was seen many times. V gene TRBV5-1 combines with J gene TRBJ2-1; a weak D match, TRBD2 (5 bases). Germline lookup yields CDR1 SGHRS and CDR2 YFSETQ. The CDR3 has 15 residues. Deletions cut 2 bases from V and 5 bases from J, with 14 bases between. CDR3 protein: CASSFLGGGNNEQFF. The CDR3 DNA is TGCGCCAGCAGCTTTTTAGGCGGAGGTAACAATGAGCAGTTCTTC.

This clonotype was counted ten times or more. The chain carries TRBV20-1 and TRBJ2-3; 12 bases line up with TRBD2. Per the germline V gene, CDR1 is DFQATT and CDR2 is SNEGSKA (reference sequence). This CDR3 is 14 amino acids long. Germline trimming cut 6 bases from V and 7 bases from J; bases unmatched to any gene: 8. The CDR3 here is CSAQTSGSVYTQYF. CDR3 coding DNA: TGCAGTGCCCAGACTAGCGGGAGTGTGTATACGCAGTATTTT.

This clonotype was seen at least ten times. The chain combines TRBV12-3 or TRBV12-4 with TRBJ2-6; D not resolved. This CDR3 is 14 amino acids long. The germline V and J ends were trimmed by 6 bases and 0 bases, with 6 bases remaining between them. The CDR3 DNA reads as TGTGCCAGCAGCCAGGTCTCTGGGGCCAACGTCCTGACTTTC. It translates to CASSQVSGANVLTF.